These 9 T cell receptor beta chains share one sample of origin, sequenced in a study of blood T cells in healthy people across ages. For the second PCR, which ran for roughly 7 to 11 cycles, a sample-barcoded 5' primer and a J-beta primer mix were used. MiXCR was run by TCRdb on the 5' RACE reads, yielding one entry per CDR3 protein. There are approximately 730,000 distinct CDR3 sequences in the sample; 43% occur only once, and about 20% lies in the top ten. The sequenced sample was blood. These receptors were collected from a woman aged 55-69 years in good health.

The table lists this clonotype with a few counts. The J gene is TRBJ2-1, the V gene TRBV6-2 or TRBV6-3, with 8 bases lining up with TRBD2. V trimming: 6 bases; J trimming: 3 bases; junction bases outside the gene matches: 16. Germline values: CDR1 MNHEY, CDR2 SVGEGT. The CDR3 runs 18 residues. The DNA for the CDR3 is TGTGCCAGCAGCCCGAGCGGGGGATGGGGTTCCAACTACAATGAGCAGTTCTTC. This sequence encodes CASSPSGGWGSNYNEQFF.

This clonotype was detected a few times. This chain links TRBV9 with TRBJ2-7; possibly TRBD1 for D (6 bases). CDR3 length: 13 amino acids. Trimming took 4 bases from V and 6 from J, leaving 14 bases between them. Germline assignment: CDR1 SGDLS and CDR2 YYNGEE. CDR3 protein: CASSPRQEVEQYF. The DNA of the CDR3 is TGTGCCAGCAGCCCCCGACAGGAAGTCGAGCAGTACTTC.

The chain combines TRBV5-1 with TRBJ1-6, with 10 nucleotides matching TRBD1. J lost 10 bases, V lost 4 bases, and 8 bases had no gene match. The CDR3 loop spans 15 amino acids. Germline loops: CDR1 SGHRS, CDR2 YFSETQ. The CDR3 here is CASSTGTGVRSPLHF. DNA of the CDR3: TGCGCCAGCAGCACCGGGACAGGGGTGCGGTCACCCCTCCACTTT.

The CDR3 DNA is TGCAGCGGAGGACTAGCGGAAAACATTCAGTACTTC. Protein product: CSGGLAENIQYF. This chain links TRBV29-1 with TRBJ2-4, with 10 bases matching TRBD2. There are 12 residues in the CDR3. The germline gives CDR1 SQVTM, CDR2 ANQGSEA. The V gene end was trimmed by 7 bases and the J gene end by 5 bases; junction bases not matched to a gene: 2.

Only a few counts were recorded for this clonotype. The rearrangement uses TRBV7-8 and TRBJ2-7, with a possible D match to TRBD1 (6 bases). Trimming removed 5 bases from V and 2 bases from J, with 16 bases in between. Germline V gene data show CDR1 as SGHVS and CDR2 as FQNEAQ. The CDR3 is 15 residues long. The CDR3 coding sequence is TGTGCCAGCAGCCCTCTAACACAGGGCCCCTACGAGCAGTACTTC. Translating gives CASSPLTQGPYEQYF.

This clonotype showed up just a few times. V usage is TRBV14 and J usage is TRBJ2-1; maybe TRBD1 (5 bases). The CDR3 is 14 residues long. Trimming pared 2 bases from V and 5 bases from J, leaving 10 bases between. Germline V CDR1 and CDR2: SGHDN, FVKESK. The chain's CDR3 is CASSQHVRDNEQFF. The CDR3 DNA is TGTGCCAGCAGCCAACATGTCAGGGACAATGAGCAGTTCTTC.

This clonotype showed up many times. The CDR3 here is CSVGHGEISYNEQFF. DNA of the CDR3: TGCAGCGTTGGGCACGGGGAAATTTCCTACAATGAGCAGTTCTTC. The gene calls are TRBV29-1 and TRBJ2-1, with a possible D match to TRBD2 (5 bases). The V end was cut by 4 bases, the J end by 1 base, with 14 bases between. The CDR3 extends over 15 amino acids. CDR1 and CDR2 (germline): SQVTM, ANQGSEA.

Points on this clonotype: This may be a read error, as it is one base from a much larger clone. The V gene is TRBV10-3, the J gene TRBJ2-1; TRBD1 matches at 7 bases. The J call may not be correct, given that the DNA end is closer to TRBJ2-7. The CDR3 contains 15 residues. CDR1 is ENHRY, CDR2 SYGVKD, per germline. CDR3 DNA: TGTGCCATCAGAGTCCGGGACAGCTCCTACAATGAGCAGTACTTC. This encodes CAIRVRDSSYNEQYF.

The chain combines TRBV4-1 with TRBJ1-1; perhaps TRBD1 as D (6 bases). Trimming removed 0 bases from V and 4 bases from J, with 12 bases in between. Per germline, CDR1 MGHRA and CDR2 YSYEKL. CDR3 length: 15 residues. Written as DNA, the CDR3 is TGCGCCAGCAGCCAAGAGGGGGGCGCGGGCACTGAAGCTTTCTTT. Residues: CASSQEGGAGTEAFF.